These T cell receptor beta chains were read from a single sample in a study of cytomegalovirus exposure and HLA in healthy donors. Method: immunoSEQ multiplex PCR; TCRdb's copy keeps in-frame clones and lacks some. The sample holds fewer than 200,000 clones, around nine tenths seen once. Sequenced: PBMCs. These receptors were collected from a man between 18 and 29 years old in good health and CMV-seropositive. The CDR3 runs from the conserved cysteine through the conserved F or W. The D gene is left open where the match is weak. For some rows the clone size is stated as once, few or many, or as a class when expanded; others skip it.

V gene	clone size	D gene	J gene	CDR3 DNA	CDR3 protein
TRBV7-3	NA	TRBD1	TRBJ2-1	TGTGCCAGCAGCTTAGGGACAGCTGGGCTCGATGAGCAGTTCTTC	CASSLGTAGLDEQFF
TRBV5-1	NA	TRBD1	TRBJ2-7	TGCGCCAGCAGCTTGGAAGGGACAGCAAACTACGAGCAGTACTTC	CASSLEGTANYEQYF
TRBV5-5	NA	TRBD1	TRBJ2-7	TGTGCCAGCAGCTCCGAGACAGGGATCTCCTACGAGCAGTACTTC	CASSSETGISYEQYF
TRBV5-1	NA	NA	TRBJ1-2	TGCGCCAGCAGCTTGACAGGGCCCTTCTATGATGGCTACACCTTC	CASSLTGPFYDGYTF
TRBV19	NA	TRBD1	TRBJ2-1	TGTGCCAGTGGGACAGGCCAAAGCTCCTACAATGAGCAGTTCTTC	CASGTGQSSYNEQFF
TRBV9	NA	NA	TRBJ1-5	TGTGCCAGCAGCGGGGGCGTGGGGGGTCCCCAGCATTTT	CASSGGVGGPQHF
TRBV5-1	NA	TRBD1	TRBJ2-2	TGCGCCAGCAGCATATCGGGACAGGGGAACACCGGGGAGCTGTTTTTT	CASSISGQGNTGELFF
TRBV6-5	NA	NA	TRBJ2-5	TGTGCCAGCAGTTACTCCGGAGGGTACCAAGAGACCCAGTACTTC	CASSYSGGYQETQYF
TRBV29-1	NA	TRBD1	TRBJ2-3	TGCAGCGTCACCACAGGGGGCGGCACAGATACGCAGTATTTT	CSVTTGGGTDTQYF
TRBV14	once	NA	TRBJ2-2	TGTGCCAGCAGCCACTCCGGGACTCGGTACACCGGGGAGCTGTTTTTT	CASSHSGTRYTGELFF
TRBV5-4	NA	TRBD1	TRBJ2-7	TGTGCCAGCAGCCGAGACAGGGGCAGGGAGCAGTACTTC	CASSRDRGREQYF
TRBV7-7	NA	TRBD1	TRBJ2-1	TGTGCTAGCAGCTTAGGACAGGGGTCCTACAATGAGCAGTTCTTC	CASSLGQGSYNEQFF
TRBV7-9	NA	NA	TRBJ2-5	TGTGCCAGCAGCTTACGGGACACGATCCAAGAGACCCAGTACTTC	CASSLRDTIQETQYF
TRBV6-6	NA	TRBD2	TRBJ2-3	TGTGCCAGCAGCCTCGGGGGGGCCACAGATACGCAGTATTTT	CASSLGGATDTQYF
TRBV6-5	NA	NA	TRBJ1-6	TGTGCCAGCAGTCCCGATGGAGAGAGACCTTCACCCCTCCACTTT	CASSPDGERPSPLHF
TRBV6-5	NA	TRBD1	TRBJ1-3	TGTGCCAGCAGCAAGACAGGGTTTTATGGAAACACCATATATTTT	CASSKTGFYGNTIYF
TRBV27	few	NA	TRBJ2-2	TGTGCCAGCAAGGAGTCAGGTCGGGGTCACGGGGAGCTGTTTTTT	CASKESGRGHGELFF
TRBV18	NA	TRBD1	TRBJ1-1	TGTGCCAGCTCACCTACCGACTATACAGGGGTGGACACTGAAGCTTTCTTT	CASSPTDYTGVDTEAFF
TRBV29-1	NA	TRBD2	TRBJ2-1	TGCAGCGTTGAAGGGACTAGCGGGAGGGCCTACAATGAGCAGTTCTTC	CSVEGTSGRAYNEQFF
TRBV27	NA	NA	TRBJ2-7	TGTGCCAGCAGGGGGTGGGAGACCTACGAGCAGTACTTC	CASRGWETYEQYF
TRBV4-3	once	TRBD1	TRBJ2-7	TGCGCCAGCAGCCAAGATGCGACAGGGGACCTCTACGAGCAGTACTTC	CASSQDATGDLYEQYF
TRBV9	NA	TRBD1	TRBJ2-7	TGTGCCAGCAGCATTTGGGGGACAGGCGACGAGCAGTACTTC	CASSIWGTGDEQYF
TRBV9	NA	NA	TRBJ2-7	TGTGCCAGCAGCGAAGCGGGTAGCTCCTACGAGCAGTACTTC	CASSEAGSSYEQYF
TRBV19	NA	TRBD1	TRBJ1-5	TGTGCCAGTTGGACCCCTAGGACAGGTGTTAGTCAGCCCCAGCATTTT	CASWTPRTGVSQPQHF
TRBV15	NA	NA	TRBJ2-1	TGTGCCACCAAGGCGCAGGGTTCCTACAATGAGCAGTTCTTC	CATKAQGSYNEQFF
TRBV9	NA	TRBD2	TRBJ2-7	TGTGCCAGCAGCTCCCGGACTAGCACAGACTTC	CASSSRTSTDF
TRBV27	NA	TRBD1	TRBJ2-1	TGTGCCAGCAGGCCGGGACAGGCCGCCTACAATGAGCAGTTCTTC	CASRPGQAAYNEQFF
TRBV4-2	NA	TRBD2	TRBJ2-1	TGTGCCAGCAGCCTAACTCGGGGGGGGACTAGCGGTGGTGGGGAGCAGTTCTTC	CASSLTRGGTSGGGEQFF
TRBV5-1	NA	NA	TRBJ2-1	TGCGCCAGCAGCTTGGGACTTAACAATGAGCAGTTCTTC	CASSLGLNNEQFF
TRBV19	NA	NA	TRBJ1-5	TGTGCCAGTACCGTCTCGCGGGGGAGCAATCAGCCCCAGCATTTT	CASTVSRGSNQPQHF
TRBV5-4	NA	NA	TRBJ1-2	TGTGCCAGCAGCCCGACGTCCGGGGGCTACACCTTC	CASSPTSGGYTF
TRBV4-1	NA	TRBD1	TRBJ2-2	TGCGCCAGCAGCGCGGGACAGGCGAAGAACACCGGGGAGCTGTTTTTT	CASSAGQAKNTGELFF
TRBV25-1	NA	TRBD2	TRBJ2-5	TGTGCCAGCAGTATAGGGACTAGCGGCCAAGAGACCCAGTACTTC	CASSIGTSGQETQYF
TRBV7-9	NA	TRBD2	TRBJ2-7	TGTGCCAGCAGCATCAACCTAGCGGGAGAAAGCTACGAGCAGTACTTC	CASSINLAGESYEQYF